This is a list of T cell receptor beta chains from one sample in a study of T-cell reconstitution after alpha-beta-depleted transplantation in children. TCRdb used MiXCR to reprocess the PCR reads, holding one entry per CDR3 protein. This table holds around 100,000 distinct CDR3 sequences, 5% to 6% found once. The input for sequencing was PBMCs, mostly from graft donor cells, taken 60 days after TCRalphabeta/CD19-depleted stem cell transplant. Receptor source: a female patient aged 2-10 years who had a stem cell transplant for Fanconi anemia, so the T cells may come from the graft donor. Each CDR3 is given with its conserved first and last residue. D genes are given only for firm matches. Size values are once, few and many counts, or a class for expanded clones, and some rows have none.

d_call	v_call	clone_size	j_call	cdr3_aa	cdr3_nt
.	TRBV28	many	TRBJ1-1	CASSLLNSGTEAFF	TGTGCCAGCAGTTTATTAAACTCCGGCACTGAAGCTTTCTTT
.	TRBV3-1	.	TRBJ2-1	CACCQVDGPSDEQFF	TGTGCCTGCTGCCAAGTCGACGGGCCTTCCGATGAGCAGTTCTTC
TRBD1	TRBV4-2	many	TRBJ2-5	CASSLRTGGEETQYF	TGTGCCAGCAGCCTTCGGACAGGGGGCGAAGAGACCCAGTACTTC
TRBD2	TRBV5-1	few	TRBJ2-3	CASSFDPPRGGTDTQYF	TGCGCCAGCAGCTTCGACCCCCCACGGGGGGGCACAGATACGCAGTATTTT
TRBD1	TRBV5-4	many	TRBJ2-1	CASRRGLEGQGQFF	TGTGCCAGCAGGAGGGGGTTGGAGGGACAGGGGCAGTTCTTC
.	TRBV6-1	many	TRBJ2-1	CASGRTIGSSYNEQFF	TGTGCCAGCGGTCGAACAATAGGGAGCTCCTACAATGAGCAGTTCTTC
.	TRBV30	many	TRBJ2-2	CAWSLVGELFF	TGTGCCTGGAGTTTGGTCGGGGAGCTGTTTTTT
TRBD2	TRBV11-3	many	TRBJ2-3	CASSSRSGAAGDTQYF	TGTGCCAGCAGCTCCCGTAGCGGGGCGGCGGGAGATACGCAGTATTTT
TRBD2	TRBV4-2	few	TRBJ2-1	CASSQDREGGPITSRLGEQFF	TGTGCCAGCAGCCAAGATCGTGAGGGAGGGCCTATTACTTCCCGTTTGGGTGAGCAGTTCTTC
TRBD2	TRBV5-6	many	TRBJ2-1	CASSYRTILAGGQRNEQFF	TGTGCCAGCAGCTATCGCACAATACTAGCGGGGGGGCAGAGGAATGAGCAGTTCTTC
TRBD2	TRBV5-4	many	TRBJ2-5	CASSIRGVQETQYF	TGTGCCAGCAGCATTCGGGGGGTCCAAGAGACCCAGTACTTC
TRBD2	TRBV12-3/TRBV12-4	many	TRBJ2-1	CASSLRLAGGRDEQFF	TGTGCCAGCAGTCTACGACTAGCGGGGGGGAGGGATGAGCAGTTCTTC
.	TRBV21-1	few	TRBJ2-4	CASSKLRDREVAGGSKNIQYF	.
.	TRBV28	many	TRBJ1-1	CASSLISGGTEAFF	TGTGCCAGCAGTTTGATTTCCGGGGGCACTGAAGCTTTCTTT
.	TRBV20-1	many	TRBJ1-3	CSASQGNSGNTIYF	TGCAGTGCTAGCCAGGGGAACTCTGGAAACACCATATATTTT
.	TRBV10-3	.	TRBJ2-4	CAISETQGIAKNIQYF	TGTGCCATCAGTGAGACCCAGGGAATAGCCAAAAACATTCAGTACTTC
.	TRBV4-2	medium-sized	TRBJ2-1	CASSQNAWGEQFF	TGTGCCAGCAGCCAAAACGCTTGGGGTGAGCAGTTCTTC
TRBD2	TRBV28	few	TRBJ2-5	CASSLGLAGFWRETQYF	TGTGCCAGCAGTCTCGGGCTAGCGGGCTTCTGGAGGGAGACCCAGTACTTC
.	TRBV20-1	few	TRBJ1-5	CSARGVNQPQHF	TGCAGTGCTAGAGGGGTGAATCAGCCCCAGCATTTT
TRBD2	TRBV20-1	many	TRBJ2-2	CSARSGNRDYSWNTGELFF	TGCAGTGCTAGAAGTGGCAATCGGGACTATTCATGGAACACCGGGGAGCTGTTTTTT
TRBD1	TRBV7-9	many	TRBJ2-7	CASSADRGAYEQYF	TGTGCCAGCAGCGCGGACAGGGGAGCCTACGAGCAGTACTTC
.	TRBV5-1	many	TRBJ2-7	CASSQTGNSYEQYF	TGCGCCAGCAGCCAAACAGGGAACTCCTACGAGCAGTACTTC
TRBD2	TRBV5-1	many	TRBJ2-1	CASSPGLDRYNEQFF	TGCGCCAGCAGCCCCGGACTAGATCGGTACAATGAGCAGTTCTTC
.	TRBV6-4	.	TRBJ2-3	CASSERGGTDTQYF	TGTGCCAGCAGTGAACGAGGCGGCACAGATACGCAGTATTTT
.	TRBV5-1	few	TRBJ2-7	CASSLNGGDEQYF	TGCGCCAGCAGCCTGAACGGGGGCGACGAGCAGTACTTC
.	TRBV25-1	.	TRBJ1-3	CASSEYDPGVGGNTIYF	TGTGCCAGCAGTGAATATGACCCGGGGGTCGGTGGAAACACCATATATTTT
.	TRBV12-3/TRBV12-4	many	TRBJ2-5	CASSLGFTGGTQYF	TGTGCCAGCAGTTTAGGGTTTACTGGCGGGACCCAGTACTTC
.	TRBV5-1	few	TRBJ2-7	CASSTGPPYEQYF	TGCGCCAGCAGCACGGGACCCCCCTACGAGCAGTACTTC
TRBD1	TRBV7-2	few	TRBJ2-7	CASSLGTGLGQYF	TGTGCCAGCAGCTTAGGGACAGGCTTAGGGCAGTACTTC
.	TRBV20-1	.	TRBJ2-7	CSAAGPSYEQYF	TGCAGTGCTGCGGGACCCTCCTACGAGCAGTACTTC
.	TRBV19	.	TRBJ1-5	CASSIRGGSNQPQHF	TGTGCCAGTAGTATTAGGGGGGGAAGCAATCAGCCCCAGCATTTT
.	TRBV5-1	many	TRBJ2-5	CASSLSGLQETQYF	TGCGCCAGCAGCTTGTCGGGACTCCAAGAGACCCAGTACTTC
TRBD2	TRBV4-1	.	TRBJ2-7	CASSQGSRAGEYYEQYF	TGCGCCAGCAGCCAAGGCTCTAGGGCGGGAGAGTACTACGAGCAGTACTTC
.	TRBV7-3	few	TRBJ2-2	CASSLRGELANTGELFF	TGTGCCAGCAGCTTAAGAGGGGAACTAGCCAACACCGGGGAGCTGTTTTTT
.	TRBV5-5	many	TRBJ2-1	CASRRGQNNEQFF	TGTGCCAGCAGACGTGGACAGAACAATGAGCAGTTCTTC
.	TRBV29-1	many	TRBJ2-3	CSSEGHSSTDTQYF	TGCAGCTCCGAAGGTCACAGCAGCACAGATACGCAGTATTTT
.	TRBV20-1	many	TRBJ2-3	CSARGRGTQYF	TGCAGTGCTAGAGGTCGGGGGACGCAGTATTTT
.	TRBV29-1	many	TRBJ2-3	CSGTSTDTQYF	TGCAGCGGGACTAGCACAGATACGCAGTATTTT
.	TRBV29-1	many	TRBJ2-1	CSVEYPVNEQFF	TGCAGCGTTGAATATCCGGTTAATGAGCAGTTCTTC
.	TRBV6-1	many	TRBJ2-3	CASILGDTQYF	.
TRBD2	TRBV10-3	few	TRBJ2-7	CAISDPAGGSEVFSYEQYF	TGTGCCATCAGTGACCCTGCGGGAGGATCCGAGGTCTTTTCCTACGAGCAGTACTTC
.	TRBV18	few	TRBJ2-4	CASSPTQGGVENIQYF	TGTGCCAGCTCACCAACGCAGGGGGGAGTTGAAAACATTCAGTACTTC
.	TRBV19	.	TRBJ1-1	CASSKFSEAFF	TGTGCCAGTAGTAAGTTCTCTGAAGCTTTCTTT
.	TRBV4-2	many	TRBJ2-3	CASSQDVLGWADTQYF	TGTGCCAGCAGCCAAGATGTCCTAGGGTGGGCAGATACGCAGTATTTT
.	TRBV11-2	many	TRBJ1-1	CASSLSEDRAFF	TGTGCCAGCAGCTTAAGTGAGGACAGAGCTTTCTTT
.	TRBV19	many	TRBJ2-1	CASSAAVGGYNEQFF	TGTGCCAGTAGTGCGGCAGTAGGGGGTTACAATGAGCAGTTCTTC
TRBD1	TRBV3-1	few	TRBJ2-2	CASSHSDRGLITGELFF	TGTGCCAGCAGCCACTCTGACAGGGGGCTGATTACCGGGGAGCTGTTTTTT